The rows below give T cell receptor beta chains drawn from one sample of a study of blood T cell repertoires in COVID-19. Assay used: immunoSEQ multiplex PCR; TCRdb lists only in-frame clones, some missing. The sample includes approximately 96,000 clones, nearly 90% seen only once; the top ten take over 2.5%. The sequenced sample consisted of peripheral blood. These receptor sequences come from a woman of 80 years or more with acute or convalescent COVID-19. The CDR3 runs from the conserved cysteine through the conserved F or W. D genes are given only for firm matches. Size tells how often a clone was seen (once, few, many) or the class of an expanded clone, and some rows leave it out.

d_call: .; clone_size: .; j_call: TRBJ2-7; v_call: TRBV6-5; cdr3_nt: TGTGCCAGCGGGGCTCTAGTCGGCGAGCAGTACTTC; cdr3_aa: CASGALVGEQYF
d_call: TRBD2; clone_size: .; j_call: TRBJ2-1; v_call: TRBV7-3; cdr3_nt: TGTGCCAGCAGCCCCATGAGTGCTAGCGGGGGGCCTCTAAGCTCCTACAATGAGCAGTTCTTC; cdr3_aa: CASSPMSASGGPLSSYNEQFF
d_call: TRBD1; clone_size: .; j_call: TRBJ2-7; v_call: TRBV9; cdr3_nt: TGTGCCAGCAGCGAAGGAGGGACAGGGGAGTTCGGAGAGCAGTACTTC; cdr3_aa: CASSEGGTGEFGEQYF
d_call: .; clone_size: .; j_call: TRBJ1-4; v_call: TRBV7-8; cdr3_nt: TGTGCCAGCAGCTTAGTTGAGGATGAAAAACTGTTTTTT; cdr3_aa: CASSLVEDEKLFF
d_call: .; clone_size: once; j_call: TRBJ1-5; v_call: TRBV6-2/TRBV6-3; cdr3_nt: TGTGCCAGCAGTTACGCGCAGGGCAGGGTTAGCAATCAGCCCCAGCATTTT; cdr3_aa: CASSYAQGRVSNQPQHF
d_call: TRBD2; clone_size: .; j_call: TRBJ2-2; v_call: TRBV3-1/TRBV3-2; cdr3_nt: TGTGCCAGCAGCCCAGGGACGGGAGGCACCGGGGAGCTGTTTTTT; cdr3_aa: CASSPGTGGTGELFF
d_call: .; clone_size: .; j_call: TRBJ1-2; v_call: TRBV19; cdr3_nt: TGTGCCAGTAGGGTCTTCGGGGGGGAATATGGCTACACCTTC; cdr3_aa: CASRVFGGEYGYTF
d_call: .; clone_size: .; j_call: TRBJ2-7; v_call: TRBV4-1; cdr3_nt: TGCGCCAGCAGCCAAGATGCGGCAGGGGGGTTAGGCGAGCAGTACTTC; cdr3_aa: CASSQDAAGGLGEQYF
d_call: .; clone_size: once; j_call: TRBJ2-7; v_call: TRBV28; cdr3_nt: TGTGCCAGCAGTTTACAGGCCTACGAGCAGTACTTC; cdr3_aa: CASSLQAYEQYF
d_call: TRBD1; clone_size: .; j_call: TRBJ2-3; v_call: TRBV7-9; cdr3_nt: TGTGCCAGCAGCTTAGTGAGACAGGGTATTACAGATACGCAGTATTTT; cdr3_aa: CASSLVRQGITDTQYF
d_call: .; clone_size: once; j_call: TRBJ1-1; v_call: TRBV11-2; cdr3_nt: TGTGCCAGCAGCTTTCTACCTAACACTGAAGCTTTCTTT; cdr3_aa: CASSFLPNTEAFF
d_call: TRBD1; clone_size: .; j_call: TRBJ1-1; v_call: TRBV6-5; cdr3_nt: TGTGCCTCAAAGGGGACAGGGGCGATGAACACTGAAGCTTTCTTT; cdr3_aa: CASKGTGAMNTEAFF
d_call: .; clone_size: .; j_call: TRBJ1-1; v_call: TRBV3-1/TRBV3-2; cdr3_nt: TGTGCCAGCAGCCCTAAGTACGGGGGCACTGAAGCTTTCTTT; cdr3_aa: CASSPKYGGTEAFF
d_call: TRBD1; clone_size: few; j_call: TRBJ1-1; v_call: TRBV4-1; cdr3_nt: TGCGCCAGCAGCCAACGGACAGGGGAAACTGAAGCTTTCTTT; cdr3_aa: CASSQRTGETEAFF
d_call: .; clone_size: .; j_call: TRBJ2-2; v_call: TRBV7-3; cdr3_nt: TGTGCCAGCAGCTTTGGGGGCCGGACCGGGGAGCTGTTTTTT; cdr3_aa: CASSFGGRTGELFF
d_call: .; clone_size: .; j_call: TRBJ2-7; v_call: TRBV5-1; cdr3_nt: TGCGCCAGCAGCTTGGATGCCGGCTCCTACGAGCAGTACTTC; cdr3_aa: CASSLDAGSYEQYF
d_call: TRBD2; clone_size: .; j_call: TRBJ2-5; v_call: TRBV5-4; cdr3_nt: TGTGCCAGCAGCAAGAAACTAGCGGGAGTGGGGGAGACCCAGTACTTC; cdr3_aa: CASSKKLAGVGETQYF
d_call: TRBD2; clone_size: .; j_call: TRBJ2-2; v_call: TRBV3-1/TRBV3-2; cdr3_nt: TGTGCCAGCAGCGGGACTAGCGGGAGGGCCATCGGGGAGCTGTTTTTT; cdr3_aa: CASSGTSGRAIGELFF
d_call: .; clone_size: .; j_call: TRBJ1-1; v_call: TRBV7-2; cdr3_nt: TGTGCCAGCAGCTTAACGGGGAACACTGAAGCTTTCTTT; cdr3_aa: CASSLTGNTEAFF
d_call: TRBD1; clone_size: .; j_call: TRBJ1-1; v_call: TRBV6-5; cdr3_nt: TGTGCCAGCAATCGAGACAGGGTCGAAACTGAAGCTTTCTTT; cdr3_aa: CASNRDRVETEAFF
d_call: TRBD1; clone_size: once; j_call: TRBJ1-2; v_call: TRBV25-1; cdr3_nt: TGTGCCAGCAGTTCCCAGGGGGTCCTCTATGGCTACACCTTC; cdr3_aa: CASSSQGVLYGYTF
d_call: .; clone_size: .; j_call: TRBJ2-7; v_call: TRBV4-2; cdr3_nt: TGTGCCAGCAGTCGTACCCAGGATTACGAGCAGTACTTC; cdr3_aa: CASSRTQDYEQYF
d_call: TRBD1; clone_size: .; j_call: TRBJ1-2; v_call: TRBV9; cdr3_nt: TGTGCCAGCAGCCTGGACAGGGACGGGGATGGCTACACCTTC; cdr3_aa: CASSLDRDGDGYTF